The clone carrying this T cell receptor beta chain has just a few counts. This entry belongs to a study of tumour-infiltrating T cells in Burkitt lymphoma. The CDR3 is made up of 14 amino acids. The J segment lost 14 bases and the V segment lost 5 bases, leaving 15 bases of the junction unmatched. In germline, CDR1 is MNHEY, CDR2 SVGAGI. Sequenced by immunoSEQ multiplex PCR; TCRdb stores in-frame clones only, minus some. The sample has nearly 5,500 clones, 8% to 10% seen once. The rearrangement uses TRBV6-5 and TRBJ1-1; TRBD1 aligns across 9 bases. Specimen: tumor tissue. The TCR was taken from a human donor with diffuse large B-cell lymphoma. The DNA for the CDR3 is TGTGCCAGCAGTCTACGCCCGGGACAGGGAGCGAACTTCTTT. Protein: CASSLRPGQGANFF.